The 24 T cell receptor beta chains below were found in one sample sequenced in a study of response to subunit inactivated influenza vaccine. One entry per CDR3 protein, called by TCRdb with MiXCR from the RT-PCR reads. The data hold about 570,000 distinct CDR3 sequences, with 10% to 15% observed a single time. The input for sequencing was PBMCs from blood, taken on the day of vaccination. These receptors all come from a man aged 50-60 years who received an inactivated influenza vaccine.

In this sample, this clonotype turned up a few times. The chain recombines TRBV29-1 with TRBJ2-5; D is uncertain. The CDR3 consists of 12 residues. Germline CDR1 and CDR2: SQVTM and ANQGSEA. Trimming stripped 0 bases from V and 4 bases from J, with 6 bases between. The CDR3 sequence: CSVEEYRETQYF. CDR3 nucleotide sequence: TGCAGCGTTGAAGAGTACCGAGAGACCCAGTACTTC.

The J gene is TRBJ1-2, the V gene TRBV5-1; 10 bases fit TRBD1. CDR1 is SGHRS, CDR2 YFSETQ, per germline. J was trimmed by 8 bases and V by 4 bases; bases with no gene match: 5. The CDR3 length is 13 residues. CDR3 region: CASSLGTGVGYTF. The CDR3 bases are TGCGCCAGCAGCCTCGGGACAGGGGTCGGCTACACCTTC.

This clonotype appeared a few times. This rearrangement joins TRBV14 to TRBJ2-1; 8 bases agree with TRBD2. Germline CDR1 reads SGHDN; CDR2 reads FVKESK. V trimming: 4 bases; J trimming: 1 base; junction bases outside the gene matches: 6. This CDR3 has 16 amino acids. The CDR3: CASSPRLALSYNEQFF. In nucleotides, the CDR3 is TGTGCCAGCAGCCCCCGACTAGCGCTTTCCTACAATGAGCAGTTCTTC.

Ten or more counts support this clonotype. The chain is built from TRBV4-3 and TRBJ2-3; possibly TRBD2 for D (5 bases). The V and J ends lost 1 base and 4 bases respectively, with 15 bases between them. CDR3 length: 16 residues. Germline CDR1 LGHNA, CDR2 YSLEER. DNA of the CDR3: TGCGCCAGCAGCCAAGCGTTGGGGAGATATCCAGATACGCAGTATTTT. Its translation: CASSQALGRYPDTQYF.

Only a few counts were recorded for this clonotype. The chain combines TRBV24-1 with TRBJ2-7; maybe TRBD2 (6 bases). Germline CDR1 reads KGHDR; CDR2 reads SFDVKD. This CDR3 has 11 residues. Trimming removed 6 bases from V and 7 bases from J, with 9 bases in between. CDR3 nucleotides: TGTGCCACCAGTTCGGGGAGGGAGCAGTACTTC. This encodes CATSSGREQYF.

The table lists this clonotype with a few counts. This chain uses TRBV10-3 with TRBJ1-3; 10 nucleotides agree with TRBD1. Germline CDR1 and CDR2: ENHRY and SYGVKD. Germline trimming cut 4 bases from V and 7 bases from J; bases unmatched to any gene: 7. The CDR3 spans 15 residues. CDR3 region: CAISAGQGVRNTIYF. The CDR3 nucleotides are TGTGCCATCAGTGCTGGACAGGGGGTGAGGAACACCATATATTTT.

The count of this clonotype is one. The genes are TRBV6-2 or TRBV6-3 and TRBJ1-1, with 9 bases fitting TRBD1. CDR1 and CDR2 (germline): MNHEY, SVGEGT. CDR3 length: 21 amino acids. V trimming: 0 bases; J trimming: 2 bases; junction bases outside the gene matches: 19. The CDR3 is CASSYSIEDSLGTGLNTEAFF. CDR3 nucleotides: TGTGCCAGCAGTTACTCGATCGAGGACTCACTCGGGACAGGGCTAAACACTGAAGCTTTCTTT.

This clonotype occurred a few times. The J gene is TRBJ2-7, the V gene TRBV30; 7 bases fit TRBD2. Germline V CDR1 and CDR2: GTSNPN, SVGIG (reference sequence). V was clipped by 1 base and J by 0 bases; unmatched bases: 12. The CDR3 spans 17 residues. CDR3 nucleotides: TGTGCCTGGAGTGACCTAGCGGCGGACTCACTCTCCTACGAGCAGTACTTC. It is translated as CAWSDLAADSLSYEQYF.

This chain links TRBV5-1 with TRBJ2-3, with 8 bases aligning to TRBD2. There are 15 residues in the CDR3. The trim removed 0 bases at V and 3 bases at J, leaving 3 bases unmatched. Germline V CDR1 and CDR2: SGHRS, YFSETQ. The CDR3 loop reads CASSLAGRVTDTQYF. DNA for the CDR3: TGCGCCAGCAGCTTGGCCGGGAGGGTGACAGATACGCAGTATTTT.

This sequence joins TRBV20-1 and TRBJ2-3, with a possible D match to TRBD1 (6 bases). The V end lost 0 bases, the J end lost 0 bases, and 10 bases lay between the germline ends. The length of the CDR3 is 15 residues. Germline V gene lookup returns CDR1 DFQATT and CDR2 SNEGSKA (reference sequence). The CDR3 DNA reads TGCAGTGCTAGAGATCTGGACAGTAGCACAGATACGCAGTATTTT. This codes for CSARDLDSSTDTQYF.

The genes are TRBV28 and TRBJ2-7; unclear D gene. This CDR3 contains 13 residues. V was trimmed by 2 bases and J by 6 bases, leaving 11 bases between them. CDR1 and CDR2 from the germline V gene are MDHEN and SYDVKM. The CDR3 protein is CASSLKRLSEQYF. CDR3 sequence (DNA): TGTGCCAGCAGTTTAAAGAGGCTAAGCGAGCAGTACTTC.

This clonotype was detected only a few times. The chain couples TRBV7-8 to TRBJ2-1; D possibly corresponds to TRBD1 (5 bases). This CDR3 is 16 amino acids long. Germline V gives CDR1 SGHVS, CDR2 FQNEAQ. V shed 1 base and J shed 8 bases, with 18 bases lying between them. The CDR3 reads CASSLDGFQLRDEQFF. CDR3 sequence (DNA): TGTGCCAGCAGCTTAGATGGTTTCCAGCTCAGGGATGAGCAGTTCTTC. Filled out from reference TRBV7-8 and TRBJ2-1, the complete variable domain reads GAGVSQSPRYKVAKRGQDVALRCDPISGHVSLFWYQQALGQGPEFLTYFQNEAQLDKSGLPSDRFFAERPEGSVSTLKIQRTQQEDSAVYLCASSLDGFQLRDEQFFGPGTRLTVL.

This clonotype was observed a few times. This sequence joins TRBV20-1 and TRBJ2-1, with D hard to call. V was trimmed by 2 bases and J by 0 bases, leaving 8 bases between them. The CDR3 has 14 residues. Per germline, CDR1 DFQATT and CDR2 SNEGSKA (reference sequence). The CDR3 region is CSARPVVSYNEQFF. The CDR3 nucleotides are TGCAGTGCTAGACCAGTCGTCTCCTACAATGAGCAGTTCTTC.

This sequence joins TRBV7-3 and TRBJ2-5, with 7 nucleotides matching TRBD1. Germline V gene lookup returns CDR1 SGHTA and CDR2 FQGTGA. This CDR3 is 16 amino acids long. V dropped 5 bases and J dropped 4; count of bases not matched to a gene: 13. This chain's CDR3 is CASSPGIQGKSETQYF. DNA for the CDR3: TGTGCCAGCAGCCCCGGGATACAGGGGAAATCAGAGACCCAGTACTTC.

The chain joins TRBV9 to TRBJ2-1; no clear D gene. This CDR3 is 11 amino acids long. V lost 0 bases, J lost 8 bases, and 3 bases lay in between. Germline values: CDR1 SGDLS, CDR2 YYNGEE. CDR3 residues: CASSVDYEQFF. CDR3 bases: TGTGCCAGCAGCGTAGACTATGAGCAGTTCTTC.

This chain joins TRBV25-1 and TRBJ2-7, with 8 bases matching TRBD2. Germline assignment: CDR1 MGHDK and CDR2 SYGVNS. Losses at the gene ends were 2 bases for V and 4 bases for J; bases not matched to a gene: 4. The CDR3 has 14 residues. The CDR3 protein is CASSEAGGMYEQYF. Here the CDR3 DNA reads TGTGCCAGCAGTGAAGCGGGAGGAATGTACGAGCAGTACTTC.

This clonotype occurred a few times. J is TRBJ2-1 and V is TRBV20-1, with TRBD2 matching 11 bases. Trimming cost V 6 bases and J 7 bases; bases outside gene matches: 5. CDR3 length: 13 amino acids. The germline V gene encodes CDR1 DFQATT and CDR2 SNEGSKA (reference sequence). CDR3 loop: CSATGTSGNEQFF. For the CDR3, the DNA is TGCAGTGCCACGGGGACTAGCGGTAATGAGCAGTTCTTC.

This chain connects TRBV12-3 or TRBV12-4 to TRBJ2-3; 13 nucleotides line up with TRBD2. CDR3 size: 14 residues. The V and J ends lost 6 bases and 5 bases, in that order; junction bases with no gene match: 2. The CDR3 region is CASRLAGGQDTQYF. In nucleotides, the CDR3 is TGTGCCAGCAGACTAGCGGGAGGGCAAGATACGCAGTATTTT.

This clonotype appeared many times. The chain carries TRBV29-1 and TRBJ2-1, with D possibly called TRBD1 or TRBD2 (6 bases each). There are 14 residues in the CDR3. Germline V gene sequence: CDR1 SQVTM, CDR2 ANQGSEA. Trimming took off 4 bases at V and 2 bases at J, with 12 bases between the two ends. This CDR3 is CSVVRGVAYNEQFF. CDR3 DNA sequence: TGCAGCGTTGTAAGGGGGGTCGCCTACAATGAGCAGTTCTTC.

This clonotype was seen only a few times. This chain links TRBV28 with TRBJ2-3; D not certain. The germline V and J ends were trimmed by 8 bases and 4 bases, with 13 bases remaining between them. The CDR3 has 13 residues. The germline V gene has CDR1 MDHEN and CDR2 SYDVKM. Here the CDR3 DNA reads TGTGCCAGCCTTCTGTCGTCGGCAGATACGCAGTATTTT. Translation gives CASLLSSADTQYF.

This chain connects TRBV6-1 to TRBJ2-7; the match to TRBD2 covers 7 bases. Germline V gives CDR1 MNHNS, CDR2 SASEGT. V was clipped by 5 bases and J by 1 base; unmatched bases: 11. The CDR3 contains 16 residues. CDR3 in DNA: TGTGCCAGCAGTCCAATTAGGACTAGACCATCCTACGAGCAGTACTTC. This sequence encodes CASSPIRTRPSYEQYF.

This rearrangement joins TRBV12-5 to TRBJ2-7, with 10 bases identical to TRBD1. Looked up from germline, CDR1 is LGHNT and CDR2 is FRNRAP. This CDR3 comprises 14 residues. V lost 5 bases to trimming and J lost 5 bases; unmatched junction nucleotides: 6. The CDR3 loop reads CASGTGTGAHEQYF. In nucleotides, the CDR3 is TGTGCTAGTGGTACGGGGACAGGGGCCCACGAGCAGTACTTC.

The J gene is TRBJ2-6, the V gene TRBV7-2, with D possibly matching TRBD2 (7 bases). The germline V gene encodes CDR1 SGHTA and CDR2 FQGNSA. V was cut by 5 bases and J by 3 bases, with 17 bases left in between. The CDR3 contains 17 residues. CDR3 bases: TGTGCCAGCAGCCTGGGGGGGCGGCAAAGTGGGGCCAACGTCCTGACTTTC. Its translation is CASSLGGRQSGANVLTF.

This clonotype was recorded a few times. This rearrangement joins TRBV30 to TRBJ2-3; a possible D gene is TRBD2 (7 bases). Germline-derived CDR1 and CDR2 are GTSNPN and SVGIG (reference sequence). The CDR3 covers 15 residues. The V and J ends lost 0 bases and 3 bases respectively, with 13 bases between them. The CDR3 here is CAWSVGGANTDTQYF. CDR3 in DNA: TGTGCCTGGAGTGTTGGGGGGGCCAATACAGATACGCAGTATTTT.